Sequencing of this T cell receptor (beta chain) was carried out in a study of shared clonotypes between healthy human individuals (dated by TCRdb to the early 2020s). Regarding the complete study: Three men and two women, aged 18 to 49 years, made up the cohort. Each donor's leukapheresis produced roughly between about 0.9 and 9.5 billion PBMCs. To estimate repertoire size and how much clonotypes are shared between individuals, the study performed deep sequencing of blood TCR repertoires from 4 to 6 healthy adults. Different laboratories and diverse techniques were used to prepare libraries and sequence TCR repertoires, to increase sequencing depth and limit assay-specific biases. The paper as a whole reports these results and caveats: The small number of donors limited the genetic and exposure-history diversity represented. Sampling was restricted to blood, and TCR repertoires in tissues likely differ from the TCR repertoires found in blood. Pairwise subsampling led to the expectation that sequencing depth would affect the degree of clonotype sharing among donors.

TCR CDR3 regions were amplified from genomic DNA by multiplex PCR using the deep immunoSEQ assay. Extracted genomic DNA from each cell subset was distributed evenly across all wells of several immunoSEQ 96-well plates, and each plate was treated as a replicate. Each replicate PCR for unsorted PBMC received roughly 300 ng genomic DNA, equal to tens of thousands of T cell genomes. Genomic DNA from unsorted PBMC was sequenced over ten immunoSEQ deep assay plates. Purified libraries were measured with a Qubit 3.0 fluorometer, size-checked on a Bioanalyzer 2100, and measured again with the KAPA Library Quantification kit. Every immunoSEQ 96-well plate was sequenced on a dedicated single-read 150-cycle Illumina NextSeq 550 flow cell. As for the authors' bioinformatics: Because the immunoSEQ output held only junctional sequences and lacked quality scores, the filtering could not match the filtering applied to full-length reads. Sequences were annotated with PyIR, a Python wrapper for IgBLAST v1.9, using IMGT germline references to assign V/J genes and CDR3. Reads with weak V/J assignments (E-value above 1e-6), missing CDR3, stop codons, out-of-frame junctions, or ambiguous translated residues were removed. A V3J clonotype was defined by an identical inferred V gene, J gene, and CDR3 amino acid sequence. Percentage overlap between repertoires was calculated by dividing the number of shared unique clonotypes by the size of the smaller repertoire. Repertoire richness was assessed with RTK rarefaction, the Chao1 estimator, and Recon v2.1 estimates of unobserved clonotypes. Sourced from immuneACCESS, this table was stored by TCRdb with only in-frame sequences that have V and J called. A share of the clones is absent; for the studies checked, an unresolved V gene accounts for under half, and the remainder has no known explanation. V and J calls and clone size come straight from that table; D and trimming were deduced from the DNA. Recorded for this sample are about 490,000 clones; 76% of them occurred a single time. 10% to 15% of the sample is taken by the ten largest.

The germline V end is reduced by 6 bases and the J end by 7 bases; junction bases left unmatched: 9. CDR1 and CDR2 were assigned from the germline V gene as SQVTM and ANQGSEA. CDR3 length: 13 amino acids, cysteine to phenylalanine. The CDR3 DNA has 39 bases and is translated from base 1. Healthy HIV-negative adults with no recently reported acute infections or vaccinations were included as donors. Every donor was a Caucasian adult residing in Nashville, Tennessee, USA. For unsorted samples, 75 million to 100 million PBMCs were counted and genomic DNA was extracted with the QIAamp DNA Blood Mini kit. Blood was obtained by leukapheresis, after which PBMCs were separated by Ficoll-Histopaque density gradient centrifugation and cryopreserved in liquid nitrogen vapor phase. About this clone itself: Its antigen is unknown. Within one base of it there is no much larger clone, and no base qualities were kept.

Sequencing was done on a sample of PBMCs. The origin of this receptor is a woman in her thirties or forties in good health. Some clones in this sample may be carry-over from other donors' samples. The rearrangement joined TRBV29-1 to TRBJ2-7; 10 bases in the junction line up with TRBD2. The encoded CDR3 is CSVGTSAEGEQYF. The DNA sequence is as follows: TGCAGCGTCGGGACTAGCGCCGAGGGGGAGCAGTACTTC.